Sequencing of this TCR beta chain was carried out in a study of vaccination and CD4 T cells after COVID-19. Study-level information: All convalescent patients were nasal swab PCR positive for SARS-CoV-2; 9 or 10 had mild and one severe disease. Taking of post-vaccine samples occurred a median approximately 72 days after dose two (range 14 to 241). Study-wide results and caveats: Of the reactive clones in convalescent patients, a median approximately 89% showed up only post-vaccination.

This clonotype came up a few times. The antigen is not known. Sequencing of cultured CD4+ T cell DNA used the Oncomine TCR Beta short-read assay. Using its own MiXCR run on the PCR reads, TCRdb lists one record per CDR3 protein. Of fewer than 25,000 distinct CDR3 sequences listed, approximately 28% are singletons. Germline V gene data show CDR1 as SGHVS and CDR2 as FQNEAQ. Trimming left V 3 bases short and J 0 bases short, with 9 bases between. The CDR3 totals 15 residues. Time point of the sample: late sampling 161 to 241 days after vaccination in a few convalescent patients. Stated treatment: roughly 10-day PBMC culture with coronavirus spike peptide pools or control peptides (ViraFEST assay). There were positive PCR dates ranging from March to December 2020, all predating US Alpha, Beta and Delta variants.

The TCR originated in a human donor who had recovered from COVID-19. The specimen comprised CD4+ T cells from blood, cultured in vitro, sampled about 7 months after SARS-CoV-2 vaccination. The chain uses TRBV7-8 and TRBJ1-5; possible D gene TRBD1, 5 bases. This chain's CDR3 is CASSFAGNSNQPQHF. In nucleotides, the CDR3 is TGTGCCAGCAGCTTTGCAGGGAATAGCAATCAGCCCCAGCATTTT.